This T cell receptor (beta chain) was sequenced in a study of type 1 regulatory T cells. Study details: T-allo10 is an in vitro-generated, Tr1-enriched CD4 T cell product specific for alloantigen.

The germline V gene has CDR1 SGHKS and CDR2 YYEKEE (reference sequence). J gave up 4 bases and V 3 bases, and 9 bases lay outside the gene matches. This CDR3 is built from 15 residues. General observations from the study: Tr1 cells had a more restricted TCR repertoire than non-Tr1 cells.

A word on this clonotype: What it binds is not known.

Via MiXCR, TCRdb re-called the reads, giving one row per CDR3 protein. The table has over 55,000 distinct CDR3 sequences, just under 50% seen once. The TCR sequence derives from a human donor in good health. The rearrangement joins TRBV5-5 to TRBJ2-5; 7 bases line up with TRBD2. Sequenced sample: cultured non-Tr1 T cells, either the whole culture or a sorted T cell fraction (not recorded which). The CDR3 nucleotides are TGTGCCAGCAGCTCCTCTAGCGGTAGGGGAGAGACCCAGTACTTC. It codes for CASSSSSGRGETQYF. Together with reference TRBV5-5 and TRBJ2-5, the CDR3 gives the full variable domain: DAGVTQSPTHLIKTRGQQVTLRCSPISGHKSVSWYQQVLGQGPQFIFQYYEKEERGRGNFPDRFSARQFPNYSSELNVNALLLGDSALYLCASSSSSGRGETQYFGPGTRLLVL.